A single TCR beta chain is shown here with its context. Its antigen remains unidentified. This CDR3 region has 18 residues. The V and J ends lost 2 bases and 1 base respectively, with 20 bases between them. The germline V gene has CDR1 MNHEY and CDR2 SMNVEV (reference sequence). Resections from corrective heart surgery provided thymus tissue. The sample donors, healthy Finnish infants, were having corrective surgery for congenital heart defects. The record originates from a study of human thymus T cells. Study results and caveats: Related studies found that unrelated individuals share highly overlapping thymic repertoires. Repertoires sampled from thymus and blood appeared biased in V and J gene usage.

Sequenced by immunoSEQ multiplex PCR; TCRdb stores in-frame clones only, minus some. The sample lists tens of thousands of clones; roughly 96% were seen once. The sequenced sample consisted of thymus tissue. The clonotype was recovered from a boy younger than two with a congenital heart defect but otherwise immunologically healthy. V and J are TRBV27 and TRBJ1-1; D remains ambiguous. CDR3 DNA sequence: TGTGCCAGCAGTTTACTACCAGGTACCGAGGGAACGAACACTGAAGCTTTCTTT. This encodes CASSLLPGTEGTNTEAFF.